This T cell receptor (beta chain) was identified in a study of blood T cell repertoires in COVID-19 (dated by TCRdb to the early 2020s). Turning to the overall study: Samples covering the acute and convalescent phases of COVID-19 were provided by collaborators in the United States, Italy and Spain. A freely available public database, intended as a resource for researchers studying the immune response to SARS-CoV-2, is where the repertoires were released. The material from the prospective study consisted of cDNA or gDNA derived from T cells, B-cell-depleted T cells, or PBMCs. Sample metadata almost always included a de-identified subject ID, COVID-19 status, age in years and sex. Samples were obtained from the ongoing ImmuneRACE study (first 160 participants) and from 950 to 1,500 subjects provided by 6 global collaborators. Deeply sampled blood TCRbeta repertoires from subjects exposed to, actively infected with, or recovered from COVID-19 were included in the dataset. HLA class I and class II types, where available, came from metadata supplied by the sample provider rather than from assay-based typing. What the authors observed across the whole study: The quantity of clinical and demographic metadata differed by source and by participant and was supplied without curation.

The CDR3 sequence holds 15 residues, the cysteine and phenylalanine included. Only the CDR3 part of the read is kept: 45 bases, read in frame from the first base. In the germline V gene, CDR1 corresponds to SGHTA and CDR2 to FQGNSA. V lost 4 bases and J lost 2 bases, and the count of bases not matched to a germline gene is 8. Collaborating institutions collected whole blood in K2EDTA tubes following their own protocols. For TCRbeta analysis, collaborators shipped samples as frozen whole blood, isolated PBMCs, or DNA extracted from either of those sample types. A remark on this clone: There is no known antigen for this receptor. No base quality values were provided; no much bigger clone lies one nucleotide off.

TCRbeta CDR3 regions were amplified from genomic DNA using the immunoSEQ Assay, a bias-controlled multiplex PCR. The authors processed their data as follows. The number of nucleated cells in each sample was estimated from the amplification of reference gene primers within the assay. To quantify the absolute abundance of each unique TCRbeta CDR3 rearrangement, sequence reads were collapsed and filtered. Productive Simpson clonality was computed per sample as the square root of Simpson's diversity index over productive rearrangements. TCRdb stores this immuneACCESS table with in-frame sequences only. Part of the clones is absent; in the studies checked, under half of the shortfall reflects unresolved V genes, and no reason is known for the rest. That table supplies the V and J calls and clone size; D and trimming were determined from the DNA. Counted in this sample were approximately 300,000 clones; about 82% of them appeared once. Around 1.6% of the sample is taken by the ten largest.

Rearrangement joined TRBV7-2 to TRBJ2-7, with 7 middle bases fitting TRBD2. The clonotype comes from a woman between 45 and 60 years old with acute or convalescent COVID-19. The sample consisted of peripheral blood. The CDR3 is CASSSRGEGPYEQYF. DNA sequence: TGTGCCAGCAGCTCCCGGGGGGAGGGCCCCTACGAGCAGTACTTC.